Listed below are T cell receptor beta chains from one sample, sequenced in a study of somatic mutations in cytotoxic T cells in rheumatoid arthritis. Only in-frame clones appear in the TCRdb table, and some are missing; sequencing was by immunoSEQ multiplex PCR. The data show fewer than 20,000 clones, 70% to 85% seen once. The sample consisted of CD8+ T cells sorted from blood. All receptors come from an adult with rheumatoid arthritis. Both conserved end residues are part of each CDR3. A D gene is named only where the DNA matches it firmly. Clone size is stated in some rows and not others, as once, few, many or a class when expanded.

d_call	clone_size	v_call	j_call	cdr3_length	cdr3_nt	cdr3_aa
NA	NA	TRBV19	TRBJ1-2	15	TGTGCCAGTCTGACTCACACCGGGACGGCGAATGGCTACACCTTC	CASLTHTGTANGYTF
TRBD1	NA	TRBV28	TRBJ2-7	14	TGTGCCAGCAGAACCGGGACAGGGTCCTACGAGCAGTACTTC	CASRTGTGSYEQYF
NA	NA	TRBV5-5	TRBJ2-3	15	TGTGCCAGCAGCTTGTACGGGTCAAGCACAGATACGCAGTATTTT	CASSLYGSSTDTQYF
TRBD1	NA	TRBV29-1	TRBJ2-5	19	TGCAGCGTTGTTTTAGCCCCCGCCCGGGACAGGGGTCAGCAAGAGACCCAGTACTTC	CSVVLAPARDRGQQETQYF
NA	NA	TRBV15	TRBJ2-3	15	TGTGCCACCAGCAGAGAGGAGGGACGCACAGATACGCAGTATTTT	CATSREEGRTDTQYF
TRBD2	NA	TRBV13	TRBJ2-1	16	TGTGCCAGCAGCTCCTCCCCCGGGACTAGTCTCAATGAGCAGTTCTTC	CASSSSPGTSLNEQFF
NA	NA	TRBV29-1	TRBJ2-6	17	TGCAGCATCAAGGACTGGCAGGGACCCTCTGGGGCCAACGTCCTGACTTTC	CSIKDWQGPSGANVLTF
TRBD2	NA	TRBV14	TRBJ2-7	14	TGTGCCAGCAGCCGGCAGCGGGGGGCCCGAGAGCAGTACTTC	CASSRQRGAREQYF
NA	NA	TRBV19	TRBJ1-5	12	TGTGCCAGTAGTCCCCCAGGTCAGCCCCAGCATTTT	CASSPPGQPQHF
NA	NA	TRBV5-1	TRBJ2-3	17	TGCGCCAGCAGCGAGCGACAGGGGAGGGGAATCACAGATACGCAGTATTTT	CASSERQGRGITDTQYF
NA	once	TRBV27	TRBJ1-4	13	TGTGCCAGCAGTTTTACTTACAGGGACCCACTGTTTTTT	CASSFTYRDPLFF
NA	NA	TRBV19	TRBJ2-7	14	TGTGCCAGTAGTATGGCAGCACTGTTCTACGAGCAGTACTTC	CASSMAALFYEQYF
NA	NA	TRBV5-1	TRBJ2-5	16	TGCGCCAGCAGCTTGACCCCAGGGGGGGTCCAAGAGACCCAGTACTTC	CASSLTPGGVQETQYF
TRBD2	NA	TRBV6-4	TRBJ2-2	17	TGTGCCAGCAGTGATTCTAGCGGGGGGGCACACACCGGGGAGCTGTTTTTT	CASSDSSGGAHTGELFF
NA	NA	TRBV28	TRBJ1-1	18	TGTGCCAGCAGTTGGGAGGGGGGACGTGAACGGGCGAACACTGAAGCTTTCTTT	CASSWEGGRERANTEAFF
NA	NA	TRBV7-6	TRBJ1-5	15	TGTGCCAGCAGCTTAGAGGCAGGCGCTAGTCAGCCCCAGCATTTT	CASSLEAGASQPQHF
NA	NA	TRBV7-9	TRBJ1-2	17	TGTGCCAGCAGCCACTCGGGGCGGGGCCGCTTGTCTAAAGGCTACACCTTC	CASSHSGRGRLSKGYTF
TRBD2	NA	TRBV6-4	TRBJ2-5	15	TGTGCCAGCAGCGAGGGTAGCGGGGACCAAGAGACCCAGTACTTC	CASSEGSGDQETQYF
TRBD2	NA	TRBV4-1	TRBJ2-1	16	TGCGCCAGCAGCCCCGAGCCGGGGGGGGCTTACAATGAGCAGTTCTTC	CASSPEPGGAYNEQFF
NA	NA	TRBV2	TRBJ2-1	12	TGTGCCAGCAGTGAGGTCGGGGATGAGCAGTTCTTC	CASSEVGDEQFF
NA	NA	TRBV19	TRBJ1-3	11	TGTGCCACCTTAGCTGGAAACACCATATATTTT	CATLAGNTIYF
NA	NA	TRBV7-8	TRBJ2-5	15	TGTGCCAGCAGCTTAGCGTACAGTCCCTCGGAGACCCAGTACTTC	CASSLAYSPSETQYF
NA	medium-sized	TRBV6-1	TRBJ1-5	16	TGTGCCAGCAGTGAAGAATGGGGGAATAGCAATCAGCCCCAGCATTTT	CASSEEWGNSNQPQHF
NA	NA	TRBV19	TRBJ2-7	13	TGTGCCACCCGGAGCTGGAGCTCCTACGAGCAGTACTTC	CATRSWSSYEQYF
TRBD1	NA	TRBV4-1	TRBJ2-2	15	TGCGCCAGCAGATTCGGACAGGGTACCACCGGGGAGCTGTTTTTT	CASRFGQGTTGELFF
NA	NA	TRBV27	TRBJ2-1	13	TGTGCCAGCAGTTTATCAAGTGGGAATGAGCAGTTCTTC	CASSLSSGNEQFF
NA	NA	TRBV28	TRBJ1-1	18	TGTGCCAGCAGTTTAAATTTTGTCGTGCGGACCATGAACACTGAAGCTTTCTTT	CASSLNFVVRTMNTEAFF
TRBD2	once	TRBV9	TRBJ2-2	14	TGTGCCAGCAGCACAGCGGGGGACACCGGGGAGCTGTTTTTT	CASSTAGDTGELFF
TRBD1	NA	TRBV7-2	TRBJ1-1	15	TGTGCCAGCATGGGGCAGGGGGCTCCGAACACTGAAGCTTTCTTT	CASMGQGAPNTEAFF
NA	NA	TRBV10-3	TRBJ2-2	12	TGTGCCATCAGGGACAGTCCCGGGGAGCTGTTTTTT	CAIRDSPGELFF
NA	NA	TRBV6-5	TRBJ1-1	14	TGTGCCAGCAGTTATGACGGACGGCTCACTGAAGCTTTCTTT	CASSYDGRLTEAFF
TRBD2	once	TRBV5-1	TRBJ2-2	19	TGCGCCAGCAGCTCGGCCTGGACTAGCGGGGGGGCAAGTACCGGGGAGCTGTTTTTT	CASSSAWTSGGASTGELFF
NA	once	TRBV6-1	TRBJ2-5	15	TGTGCCAGCAGTGAAACTATCCGGGGGTCGGAGACCCAGTACTTC	CASSETIRGSETQYF
NA	NA	TRBV5-1	TRBJ1-6	16	TGCGCCAGCAGCTACACCCCGGACAGATATAATTCACCCCTCCACTTT	CASSYTPDRYNSPLHF
NA	NA	TRBV11-1	TRBJ1-6	13	TGTGCCAGCAGCTTAAACCCGCGATCACCCCTCCACTTT	CASSLNPRSPLHF
NA	NA	TRBV6-5	TRBJ2-1	12	TGTGCCAGCAGCCTCAGGGGCAATGAGCAGTTCTTC	CASSLRGNEQFF
TRBD1	NA	TRBV5-8	TRBJ2-7	17	TGTGCCAGCAGCTTGGTCCCCGGGGACAGGGGGCACTACGAGCAGTACTTC	CASSLVPGDRGHYEQYF
TRBD1	NA	TRBV9	TRBJ2-1	17	TGTGCCAGCAGCTCAGGGACAGGGGCAATCTCCTACAATGAGCAGTTCTTC	CASSSGTGAISYNEQFF
NA	NA	TRBV10-3	TRBJ1-6	12	TGTGCCATCAGTACAGGGAAGTCACCCCTCCACTTT	CAISTGKSPLHF
NA	NA	TRBV11-2	TRBJ2-7	11	TGTGCCAGCAACTACCCAGGGGAGCAGTACTTC	CASNYPGEQYF
TRBD1	few	TRBV6-4	TRBJ2-1	15	TGTGCCAGCAGTGACGGGCAGGGGGACACCAATGAGCAGTTCTTC	CASSDGQGDTNEQFF
TRBD2	NA	TRBV30	TRBJ2-1	14	TGTGCCTGGACTAGCGGGGGATTGAAGCATGAGCAGTTCTTC	CAWTSGGLKHEQFF
NA	NA	TRBV19	TRBJ2-2	15	TGTGCCAGTATGGAGCTGGGACGTCGTATCGGGGAGCTGTTTTTT	CASMELGRRIGELFF
TRBD1	NA	TRBV5-1	TRBJ1-4	16	TGCGCCAGCAGCCCGGGACAGTGGGCAACTAATGAAAAACTGTTTTTT	CASSPGQWATNEKLFF
NA	NA	TRBV29-1	TRBJ2-4	13	TGCAGCGTTGAACGCCAGGGGGAGGACATTCAGTACTTC	CSVERQGEDIQYF
NA	NA	TRBV6-1	TRBJ2-5	11	TGTGCCAGCAGACTAGCCGAGACCCAGTACTTC	CASRLAETQYF
TRBD2	NA	TRBV10-3	TRBJ2-3	21	TGTGCCATCAGTGAGCCATCTGGACTAGCGGGGGGCAATTCACTCACAGATACGCAGTATTTT	CAISEPSGLAGGNSLTDTQYF
NA	NA	TRBV7-6	TRBJ2-3	11	TGTGCCAGCAGTAGCACAGATACGCAGTATTTT	CASSSTDTQYF
NA	NA	TRBV9	TRBJ1-1	15	TGTGCCAGCAGCCTCGACCTCAGGGAAAACACTGAAGCTTTCTTT	CASSLDLRENTEAFF
NA	NA	TRBV7-9	TRBJ2-7	14	TGTGCCAGCAGCTTAGGGTTGAGCTCCTACGAGCAGTACTTC	CASSLGLSSYEQYF
TRBD1	NA	TRBV7-9	TRBJ1-4	15	TGTGCCAGCAGCTCCCGGGACAGCTTTAATGAAAAACTGTTTTTT	CASSSRDSFNEKLFF
TRBD2	NA	TRBV5-1	TRBJ2-1	15	TGCGCCAGCAGCTTGGTAGCGGGGGTAAACAATGAGCAGTTCTTC	CASSLVAGVNNEQFF
TRBD1	NA	TRBV28	TRBJ2-6	20	TGTGCCAGCAGCCATGGACAGGGGCGGTTGGGTTCCTCTGGGGCCAACGTCCTGACTTTC	CASSHGQGRLGSSGANVLTF
TRBD1	once	TRBV29-1	TRBJ2-6	16	TGCAGCGTTGTTAGACAGGGGCGATCTGGGGCCAACGTCCTGACTTTC	CSVVRQGRSGANVLTF
NA	NA	TRBV28	TRBJ1-1	14	TGTGCCAGCAGCACGACGGGACGGTACACTGAAGCTTTCTTT	CASSTTGRYTEAFF
TRBD2	once	TRBV27	TRBJ2-1	14	TGTGCCAGCAGTTTGCGGGGGGTCTACAATGAGCAGTTCTTC	CASSLRGVYNEQFF
TRBD2	NA	TRBV6-1	TRBJ2-3	15	TGTGCCAGCAGTGAAGAGCGGGGGGGCACAGATACGCAGTATTTT	CASSEERGGTDTQYF